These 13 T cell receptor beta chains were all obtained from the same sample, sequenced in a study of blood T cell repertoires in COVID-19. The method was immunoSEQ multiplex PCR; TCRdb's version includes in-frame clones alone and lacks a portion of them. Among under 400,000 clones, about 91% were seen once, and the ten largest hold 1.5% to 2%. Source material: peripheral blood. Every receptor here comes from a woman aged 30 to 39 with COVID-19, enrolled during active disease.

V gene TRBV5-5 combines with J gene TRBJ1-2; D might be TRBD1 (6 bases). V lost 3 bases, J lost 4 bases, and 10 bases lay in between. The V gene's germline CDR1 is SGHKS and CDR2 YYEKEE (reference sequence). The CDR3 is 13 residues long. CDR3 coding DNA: TGTGCCAGCAGCTCACAGGGTACCTATGGCTACACCTTC. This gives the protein CASSSQGTYGYTF.

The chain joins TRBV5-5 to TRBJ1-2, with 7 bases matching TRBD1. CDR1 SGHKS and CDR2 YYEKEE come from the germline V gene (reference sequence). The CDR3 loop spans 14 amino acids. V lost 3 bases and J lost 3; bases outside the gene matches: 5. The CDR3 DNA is TGTGCCAGCAGCTCGTGGACAGGCGACTATGGCTACACCTTC. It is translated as CASSSWTGDYGYTF.

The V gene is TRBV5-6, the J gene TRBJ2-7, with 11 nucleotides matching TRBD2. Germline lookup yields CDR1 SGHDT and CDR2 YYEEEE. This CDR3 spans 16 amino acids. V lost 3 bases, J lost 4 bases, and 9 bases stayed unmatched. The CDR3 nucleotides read TGTGCCAGCAGCTCCCTCGGGACTAGCGGTTTTTACGAGCAGTACTTC. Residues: CASSSLGTSGFYEQYF. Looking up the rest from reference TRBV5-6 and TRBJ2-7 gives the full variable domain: DAGVTQSPTHLIKTRGQQVTLRCSPKSGHDTVSWYQQALGQGPQFIFQYYEEEERQRGNFPDRFSGHQFPNYSSELNVNALLLGDSALYLCASSSLGTSGFYEQYFGPGTRLTVT.

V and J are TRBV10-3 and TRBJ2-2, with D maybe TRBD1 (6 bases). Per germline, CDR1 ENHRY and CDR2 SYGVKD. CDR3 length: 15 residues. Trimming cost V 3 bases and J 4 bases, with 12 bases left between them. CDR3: CAISDPGQGTGELFF. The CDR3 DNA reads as TGTGCCATCAGTGATCCGGGACAAGGCACCGGGGAGCTGTTTTTT.

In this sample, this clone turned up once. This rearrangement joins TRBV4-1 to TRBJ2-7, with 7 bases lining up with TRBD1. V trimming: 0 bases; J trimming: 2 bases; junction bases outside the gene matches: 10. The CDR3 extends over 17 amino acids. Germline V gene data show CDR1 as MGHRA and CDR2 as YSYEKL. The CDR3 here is CASSQDLLAGTAYEQYF. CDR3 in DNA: TGCGCCAGCAGCCAAGATCTTTTGGCAGGGACAGCCTACGAGCAGTACTTC.

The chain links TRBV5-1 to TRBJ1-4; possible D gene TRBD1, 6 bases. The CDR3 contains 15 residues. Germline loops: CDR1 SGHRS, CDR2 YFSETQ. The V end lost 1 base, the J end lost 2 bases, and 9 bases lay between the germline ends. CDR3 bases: TGCGCCAGCAGCTTGTCGGACAGTACTAATGAAAAACTGTTTTTT. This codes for CASSLSDSTNEKLFF.

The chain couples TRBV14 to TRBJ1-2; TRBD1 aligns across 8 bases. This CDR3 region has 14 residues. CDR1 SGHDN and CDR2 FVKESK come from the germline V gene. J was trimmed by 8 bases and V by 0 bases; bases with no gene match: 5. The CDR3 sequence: CASSQDIRGRGYTF. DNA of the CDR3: TGTGCCAGCAGCCAAGATATCAGGGGGCGAGGCTACACCTTC.

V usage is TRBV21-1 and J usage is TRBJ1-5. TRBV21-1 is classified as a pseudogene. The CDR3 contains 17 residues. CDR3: CASSSRVGGRGNQPQHF. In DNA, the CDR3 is TGTGCCAGCAGCTCCAGGGTCGGGGGAAGGGGCAATCAGCCCCAGCATTTT.

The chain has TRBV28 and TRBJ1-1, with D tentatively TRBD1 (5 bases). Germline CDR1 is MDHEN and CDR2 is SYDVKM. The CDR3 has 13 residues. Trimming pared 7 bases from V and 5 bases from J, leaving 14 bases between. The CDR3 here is CASTLGARTEAFF. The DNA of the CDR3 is TGTGCCAGCACCCTAGGGGCCCGTACTGAAGCTTTCTTT.

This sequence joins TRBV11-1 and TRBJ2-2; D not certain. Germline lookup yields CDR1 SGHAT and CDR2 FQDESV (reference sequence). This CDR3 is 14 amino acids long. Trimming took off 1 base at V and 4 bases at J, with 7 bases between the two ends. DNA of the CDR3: TGTGCCAGCAGCTTAGTAGTTACCACCGGGGAGCTGTTTTTT. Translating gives CASSLVVTTGELFF.

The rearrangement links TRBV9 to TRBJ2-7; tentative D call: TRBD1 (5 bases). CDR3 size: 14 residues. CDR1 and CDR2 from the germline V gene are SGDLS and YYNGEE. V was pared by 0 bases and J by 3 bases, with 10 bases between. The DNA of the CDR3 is TGTGCCAGCAGCGTAGGGACATCAGACTACGAGCAGTACTTC. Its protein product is CASSVGTSDYEQYF. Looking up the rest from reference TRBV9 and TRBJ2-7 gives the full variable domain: DSGVTQTPKHLITATGQRVTLRCSPRSGDLSVYWYQQSLDQGLQFLIQYYNGEERAKGNILERFSAQQFPDLHSELNLSSLELGDSALYFCASSVGTSDYEQYFGPGTRLTVT.

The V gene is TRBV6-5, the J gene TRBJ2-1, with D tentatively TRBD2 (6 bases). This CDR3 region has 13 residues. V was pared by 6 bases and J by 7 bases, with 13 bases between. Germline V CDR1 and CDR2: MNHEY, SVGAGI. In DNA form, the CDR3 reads TGTGCCAGCAGGGCACCTGGGGGGAATGAGCAGTTCTTC. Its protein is CASRAPGGNEQFF.

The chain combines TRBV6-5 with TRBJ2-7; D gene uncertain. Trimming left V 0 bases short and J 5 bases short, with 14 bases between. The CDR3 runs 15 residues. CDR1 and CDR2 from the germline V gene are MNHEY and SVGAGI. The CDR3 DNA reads TGTGCCAGCAGTTACTCGAGGTCACCGATCAACGAGCAGTACGTC. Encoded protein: CASSYSRSPINEQYV.